This T cell receptor beta chain appears in the sequencing data of a study of blood T cells in healthy people across ages. V lost 5 bases, J lost 4 bases, and 4 bases stayed unmatched. CDR3 length: 15 residues. CDR1 PRHDT and CDR2 FYEKMQ come from the germline V gene (reference sequence). Then a second PCR, running roughly 7 to 11 cycles, was carried out with a sample-barcoded 5' primer and a J-beta primer mix. Every cDNA molecule bore a tag from a template-switch adaptor containing 12 random nucleotides. Each sample yielded at least 2.5 million CDR3-containing paired-end reads. TCRdb called the 5' RACE reads again in MiXCR, with one record for every CDR3 protein. The table has under 1,100,000 distinct CDR3 sequences, approximately 25% seen once. The sample, around 10 milliliters of peripheral blood, was drawn from each donor. This clonotype was picked up a small number of times. This sample also belongs to another study, concerning T cells of mothers and their children.

Sequenced input: blood. The chain joins TRBV13 to TRBJ2-5; TRBD2 agrees at 13 bases. The sequence was collected from a girl aged 2 to 9 in good health. This CDR3 is CASSLRTSGRETQYF. The CDR3 DNA follows: TGTGCCAGCAGCCTCCGGACTAGCGGGAGAGAGACCCAGTACTTC.